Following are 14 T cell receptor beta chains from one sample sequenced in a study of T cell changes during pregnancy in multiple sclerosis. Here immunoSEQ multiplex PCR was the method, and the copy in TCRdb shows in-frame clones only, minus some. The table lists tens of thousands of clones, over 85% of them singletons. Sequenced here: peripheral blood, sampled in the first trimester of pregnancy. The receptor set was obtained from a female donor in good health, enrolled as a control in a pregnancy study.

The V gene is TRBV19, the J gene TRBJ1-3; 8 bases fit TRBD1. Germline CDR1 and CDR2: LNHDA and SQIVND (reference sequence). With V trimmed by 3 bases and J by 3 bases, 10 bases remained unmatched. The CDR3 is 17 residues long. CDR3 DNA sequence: TGTGCCAGTAGTATCACAGGGACAGGCTTATATGGAAACACCATATATTTT. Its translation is CASSITGTGLYGNTIYF.

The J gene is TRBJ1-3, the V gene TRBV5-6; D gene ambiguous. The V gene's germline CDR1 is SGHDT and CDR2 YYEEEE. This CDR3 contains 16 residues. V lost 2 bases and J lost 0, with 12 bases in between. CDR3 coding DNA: TGTGCCAGCAGCTTCGATACCACTTTCTCTGGAAACACCATATATTTT. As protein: CASSFDTTFSGNTIYF.

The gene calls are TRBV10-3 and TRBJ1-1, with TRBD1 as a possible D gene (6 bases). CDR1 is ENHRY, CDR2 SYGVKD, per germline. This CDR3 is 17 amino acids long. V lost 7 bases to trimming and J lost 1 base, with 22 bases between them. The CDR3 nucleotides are TGTGCCATCATGAGAGGGGGTGGTCGTCTCCAGAACACTGAAGCTTTCTTT. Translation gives CAIMRGGGRLQNTEAFF.

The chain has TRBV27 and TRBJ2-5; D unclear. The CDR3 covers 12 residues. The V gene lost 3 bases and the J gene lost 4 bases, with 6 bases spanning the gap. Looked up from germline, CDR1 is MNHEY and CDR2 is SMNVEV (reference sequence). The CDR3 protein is CASSFSGETQYF. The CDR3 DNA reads TGTGCCAGCAGTTTCTCCGGAGAGACCCAGTACTTC.

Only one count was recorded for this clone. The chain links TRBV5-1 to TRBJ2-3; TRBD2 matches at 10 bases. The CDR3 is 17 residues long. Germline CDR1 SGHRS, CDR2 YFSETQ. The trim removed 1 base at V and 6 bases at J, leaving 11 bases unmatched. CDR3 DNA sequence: TGCGCCAGCAGCTTGAGATCCCTAGCGGGAGAAGAGGATACGCAGTATTTT. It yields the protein CASSLRSLAGEEDTQYF.

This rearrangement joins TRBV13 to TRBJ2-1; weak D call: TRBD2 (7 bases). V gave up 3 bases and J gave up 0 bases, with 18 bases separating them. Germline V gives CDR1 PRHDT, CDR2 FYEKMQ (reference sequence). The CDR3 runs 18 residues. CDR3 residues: CASSFLARGGGSYNEQFF. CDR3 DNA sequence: TGTGCCAGCAGCTTCCTAGCGAGGGGGGGCGGCTCCTACAATGAGCAGTTCTTC.

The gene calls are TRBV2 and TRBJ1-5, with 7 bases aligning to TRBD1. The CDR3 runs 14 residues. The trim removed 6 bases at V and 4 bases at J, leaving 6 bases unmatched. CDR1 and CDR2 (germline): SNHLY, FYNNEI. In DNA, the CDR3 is TGTGCCAGCAGCGACAGGGCGAGAAATCAGCCCCAGCATTTT. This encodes CASSDRARNQPQHF.

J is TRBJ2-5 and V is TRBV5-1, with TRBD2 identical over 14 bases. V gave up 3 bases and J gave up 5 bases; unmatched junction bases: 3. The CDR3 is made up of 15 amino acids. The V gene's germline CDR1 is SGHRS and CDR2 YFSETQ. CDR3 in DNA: TGCGCCAGCAGCTCGACTAGCGGGGGGGGTGAGACCCAGTACTTC. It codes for CASSSTSGGGETQYF. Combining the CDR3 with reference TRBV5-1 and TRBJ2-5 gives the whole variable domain KAGVTQTPRYLIKTRGQQVTLSCSPISGHRSVSWYQQTPGQGLQFLFEYFSETQRNKGNFPGRFSGRQFSNSRSEMNVSTLELGDSALYLCASSSTSGGGETQYFGPGTRLLVL.

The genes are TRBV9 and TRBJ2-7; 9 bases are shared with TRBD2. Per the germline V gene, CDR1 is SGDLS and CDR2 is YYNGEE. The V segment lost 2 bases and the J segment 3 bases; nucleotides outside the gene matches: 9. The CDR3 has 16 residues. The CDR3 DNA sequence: TGTGCCAGCAGCGTTGATTCCGGGACTAGCATCTACGAGCAGTACTTC. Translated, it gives CASSVDSGTSIYEQYF.

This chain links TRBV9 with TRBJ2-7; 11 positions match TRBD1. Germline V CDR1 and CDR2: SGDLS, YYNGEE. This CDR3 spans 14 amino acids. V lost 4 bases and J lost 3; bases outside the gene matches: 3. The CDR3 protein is CASSSGQGVYEQYF. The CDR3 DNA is TGTGCCAGCAGCTCGGGACAGGGGGTCTACGAGCAGTACTTC.

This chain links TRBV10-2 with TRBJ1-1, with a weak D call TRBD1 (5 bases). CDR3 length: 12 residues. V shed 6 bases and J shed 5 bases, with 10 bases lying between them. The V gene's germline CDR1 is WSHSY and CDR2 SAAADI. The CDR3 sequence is CASSLRVTEAFF. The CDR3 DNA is TGCGCCAGCAGCCTCAGGGTTACTGAAGCTTTCTTT.

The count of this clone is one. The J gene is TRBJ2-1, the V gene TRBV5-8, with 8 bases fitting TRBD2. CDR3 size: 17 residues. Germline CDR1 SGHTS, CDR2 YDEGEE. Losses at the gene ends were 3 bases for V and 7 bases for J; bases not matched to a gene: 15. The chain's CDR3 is CASSSGLDFSSGNEQFF. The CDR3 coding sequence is TGTGCCAGCAGCTCGGGACTAGACTTCAGTAGCGGGAATGAGCAGTTCTTC. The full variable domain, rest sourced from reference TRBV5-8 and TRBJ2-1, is EAGVTQSPTHLIKTRGQQATLRCSPISGHTSVYWYQQALGLGLQFLLWYDEGEERNRGNFPPRFSGRQFPNYSSELNVNALELEDSALYLCASSSGLDFSSGNEQFFGPGTRLTVL.

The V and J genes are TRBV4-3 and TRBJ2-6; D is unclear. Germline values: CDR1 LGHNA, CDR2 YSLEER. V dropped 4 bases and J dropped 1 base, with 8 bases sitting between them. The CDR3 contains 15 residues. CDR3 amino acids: CASSPWPSGANVLTF. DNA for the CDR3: TGCGCCAGCAGCCCCTGGCCATCTGGGGCCAACGTCCTGACTTTC.

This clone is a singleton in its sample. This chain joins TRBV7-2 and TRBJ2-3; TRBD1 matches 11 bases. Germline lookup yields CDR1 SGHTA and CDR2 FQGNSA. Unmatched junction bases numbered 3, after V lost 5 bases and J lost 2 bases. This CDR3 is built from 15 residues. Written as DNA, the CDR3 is TGTGCCAGCAGCCCGGACAGGGGGCCCACAGATACGCAGTATTTT. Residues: CASSPDRGPTDTQYF.